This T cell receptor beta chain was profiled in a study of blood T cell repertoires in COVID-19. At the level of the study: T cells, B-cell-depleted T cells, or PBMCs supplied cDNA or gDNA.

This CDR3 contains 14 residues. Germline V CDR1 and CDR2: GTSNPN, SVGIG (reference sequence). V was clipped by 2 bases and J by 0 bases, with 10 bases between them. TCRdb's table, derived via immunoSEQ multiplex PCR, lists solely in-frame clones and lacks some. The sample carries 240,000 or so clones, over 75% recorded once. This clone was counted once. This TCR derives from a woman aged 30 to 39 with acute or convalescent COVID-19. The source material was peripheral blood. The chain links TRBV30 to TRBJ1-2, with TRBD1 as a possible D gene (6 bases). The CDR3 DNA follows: TGTGCCTGGAGTATGTGGACAGCTAACTATGGCTACACCTTC. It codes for CAWSMWTANYGYTF.